Shown below are 20 T cell receptor beta chains from a single sample sequenced in a study of shared clonotypes between healthy human individuals. Here immunoSEQ multiplex PCR was the method, and the copy in TCRdb shows in-frame clones only, minus some. The profile covers some 2,100,000 clones, with nearly 97% appearing a single time and 0.13% taken by the ten largest. Sequencing used naive CD4+ T cells sorted from blood. Stated subset: CD45RA+ positively selected. The receptors here all came from a man between 18 and 35 years old in good health.

CDR3 bases: TGTGCCAGCAGTGATAGCGGGAGGGCCGGAGATGAGCAGTTCTTC. Protein product: CASSDSGRAGDEQFF. The J gene is TRBJ2-1, the V gene TRBV25-1, with 11 bases matching TRBD2. V dropped 3 bases and J dropped 8; count of bases not matched to a gene: 6. Germline CDR1 MGHDK, CDR2 SYGVNS. The CDR3 runs 15 residues.

CDR3 in amino acids: CASVSSGGITNYGYTF. The CDR3 DNA reads TGTGCTAGTGTCTCAAGTGGAGGGATAACAAACTATGGCTACACCTTC. The V and J genes are TRBV12-5 and TRBJ1-2, with D uncertain. Germline V gives CDR1 LGHNT, CDR2 FRNRAP. V was cut by 7 bases and J by 2 bases, with 20 bases left in between. This CDR3 contains 16 residues.

V and J are TRBV30 and TRBJ1-6, with 9 bases fitting TRBD1. V dropped 3 bases and J dropped 7; count of bases not matched to a gene: 10. This CDR3 has 16 amino acids. Germline V gives CDR1 GTSNPN, CDR2 SVGIG (reference sequence). The CDR3 DNA reads as TGTGCCTGGAGGGGGACATTGGACAGGGGCAATTCACCCCTCCACTTT. Amino acid sequence: CAWRGTLDRGNSPLHF.

The chain couples TRBV6-1 to TRBJ1-1; D gene unclear. This CDR3 is built from 11 residues. In germline, CDR1 is MNHNS, CDR2 SASEGT. V gave up 2 bases and J gave up 11 bases, with 9 bases separating them. CDR3 in DNA: TGTGCCAGCAGTGAAAGCGGGGAGGCTTTCTTT. It specifies CASSESGEAFF.

The chain has TRBV6-5 and TRBJ2-7; D perhaps matches TRBD2 (5 bases). V gave up 6 bases and J gave up 6 bases, with 15 bases separating them. CDR1 MNHEY and CDR2 SVGAGI come from the germline V gene. The CDR3 spans 13 residues. In DNA, the CDR3 is TGTGCCAGCAGCACCGGGGTCCGAAGCGAGCAGTACTTC. It yields the protein CASSTGVRSEQYF.

The gene calls are TRBV30 and TRBJ1-1; D is ambiguous. V was pared by 3 bases and J by 0 bases, with 8 bases between. Looked up from germline, CDR1 is GTSNPN and CDR2 is SVGIG (reference sequence). This CDR3 contains 13 residues. CDR3 region: CAWSAYLNTEAFF. CDR3 nucleotide sequence: TGTGCCTGGAGCGCTTACCTGAACACTGAAGCTTTCTTT.

As to this clone: Other DNA sequences in this sample translate to the same CDR3. The chain employs TRBV5-1 and TRBJ1-2; weak D call: TRBD1 (5 bases). Germline V gene sequence: CDR1 SGHRS, CDR2 YFSETQ. CDR3 length: 13 amino acids. V lost 4 bases and J 4 bases, leaving 11 bases between the germline ends. CDR3 sequence (DNA): TGCGCCAGCAGCCCGTCTGGGGGCTATGGCTACACCTTC. It specifies CASSPSGGYGYTF.

Remarks on this clone: Additional DNA sequences in this sample encode the identical CDR3. The rearrangement joins TRBV6-1 to TRBJ1-3, with D tentatively TRBD1 (5 bases). CDR1 MNHNS and CDR2 SASEGT come from the germline V gene. The CDR3 extends over 15 amino acids. V shed 4 bases and J shed 1 base, with 11 bases lying between them. The CDR3 bases are TGTGCCAGCAGTGCCACGGGGGGATCTGGAAACACCATATATTTT. Amino acid sequence: CASSATGGSGNTIYF.

V is TRBV11-2 and J is TRBJ2-1; possibly TRBD2 for D (5 bases). The CDR3 sequence is 14 residues long. Germline CDR1 SGHAT, CDR2 FQNNGV. V lost 8 bases and J lost 10, with 21 bases in between. The CDR3 here is CASRAYGELGEQFF. In nucleotides, the CDR3 is TGTGCCAGCCGGGCGTATGGGGAGTTGGGCGAGCAGTTCTTC.

The genes are TRBV11-2 and TRBJ2-7; unclear D gene. The CDR3 is made up of 13 amino acids. Trimming shortened V by 5 bases and J by 4 bases, and 12 bases separated the two germline ends. From germline, CDR1 is SGHAT and CDR2 FQNNGV. CDR3 region: CASSPSPLYEQYF. The CDR3 coding sequence is TGTGCCAGCAGCCCGAGTCCCCTTTACGAGCAGTACTTC.

The DNA of the CDR3 is TGTGCCTGGAGCTACAGGGGGGGGAGTCAGCCCCAGCATTTT. This gives the protein CAWSYRGGSQPQHF. The rearrangement uses TRBV30 and TRBJ1-5; TRBD1 aligns across 8 bases. Germline-derived CDR1 and CDR2 are GTSNPN and SVGIG (reference sequence). The CDR3 contains 14 residues. V shed 3 bases and J 6 bases; nucleotides not matched to a gene: 7.

About this clone itself: Other DNA sequences in the sample encode the same CDR3. The chain couples TRBV28 to TRBJ1-1; no clear D. The CDR3 totals 11 residues. CDR1 and CDR2 (germline): MDHEN, SYDVKM. V was trimmed by 6 bases and J by 2 bases, leaving 4 bases between them. The CDR3 bases are TGTGCCAGCAGGCTTAACACTGAAGCTTTCTTT. Translation: CASRLNTEAFF.

V usage is TRBV4-3 and J usage is TRBJ2-3; TRBD2 might be the D (5 bases). The CDR3 covers 14 residues. V was pared by 1 base and J by 0 bases, with 5 bases between. Germline lookup yields CDR1 LGHNA and CDR2 YSLEER. The chain's CDR3 is CASSQGESTDTQYF. In nucleotides, the CDR3 is TGCGCCAGCAGCCAAGGGGAGAGCACAGATACGCAGTATTTT.

A remark on this clone: Other DNA sequences in this specimen translate into the identical CDR3. The rearrangement links TRBV28 to TRBJ1-1; 8 nucleotides match TRBD1. V dropped 2 bases and J dropped 0; count of bases not matched to a gene: 2. There are 15 residues in the CDR3. Germline V lookup: CDR1 MDHEN, CDR2 SYDVKM. CDR3 region: CASSLLDRVNTEAFF. CDR3 in DNA: TGTGCCAGCAGTTTACTGGACAGGGTGAACACTGAAGCTTTCTTT.

The V call is TRBV30, the J call TRBJ1-2; D is unclear. Trimming pared 0 bases from V and 4 bases from J, leaving 9 bases between. The CDR3 extends over 13 amino acids. The germline gives CDR1 GTSNPN, CDR2 SVGIG (reference sequence). Here the CDR3 DNA reads TGTGCCTGGAGTGTAGCTATAAGCTATGGCTACACCTTC. Amino acid sequence: CAWSVAISYGYTF.

This chain uses TRBV7-9 with TRBJ2-1; 14 positions match TRBD2. Germline V gives CDR1 SEHNR, CDR2 FQNEAQ (reference sequence). CDR3 length equals 16 residues. V lost 0 bases, J lost 10 bases, and 5 bases stayed unmatched. CDR3 amino acids: CASSLATSGRDWEQFF. CDR3 in DNA: TGTGCCAGCAGCTTAGCGACTAGCGGGAGGGATTGGGAGCAGTTCTTC. Using reference TRBV7-9 and TRBJ2-1 for the parts outside the CDR3, the full variable domain is DTGVSQNPRHKITKRGQNVTFRCDPISEHNRLYWYRQTLGQGPEFLTYFQNEAQLEKSRLLSDRFSAERPKGSFSTLEIQRTEQGDSAMYLCASSLATSGRDWEQFFGPGTRLTVL.

The chain links TRBV11-2 to TRBJ2-7; 11 bases match TRBD2. Germline loops: CDR1 SGHAT, CDR2 FQNNGV. After removal of 2 bases from V and 0 bases from J, the junction contained 6 bases not matched to a gene. The CDR3 has 17 residues. The CDR3 DNA reads as TGTGCCAGCAGCTTAAGGCTAGCGGGAGGTAACTCCTACGAGCAGTACTTC. It is translated as CASSLRLAGGNSYEQYF.

This sequence joins TRBV5-6 and TRBJ2-1, with D possibly TRBD1 on 6 matching bases. The CDR3 has 13 residues. Germline lookup yields CDR1 SGHDT and CDR2 YYEEEE. V was clipped by 8 bases and J by 4 bases, with 13 bases between them. The CDR3 protein is CASQGLLYNEQFF. The CDR3 DNA reads as TGTGCCAGTCAGGGGTTGTTATACAATGAGCAGTTCTTC.

The chain is built from TRBV5-4 and TRBJ1-5, with 9 bases identical to TRBD1. V shed 3 bases and J 4 bases; nucleotides not matched to a gene: 8. Germline V gives CDR1 SGHNT, CDR2 YYREEE (reference sequence). The CDR3 loop spans 16 amino acids. The CDR3 bases are TGTGCCAGCAGCTATACCGGGACAGGGAAAAATCAGCCCCAGCATTTT. Amino acids: CASSYTGTGKNQPQHF.

Notes on this clone: The same CDR3 also results from other DNA sequences found in this sample. This rearrangement joins TRBV11-2 to TRBJ2-5; 7 bases match TRBD1. The CDR3 consists of 15 residues. With V trimmed by 5 bases and J by 2 bases, 8 bases remained unmatched. Germline lookup yields CDR1 SGHAT and CDR2 FQNNGV. DNA of the CDR3: TGTGCCAGCAGCCCCCGGGACAGACGACAAGAGACCCAGTACTTC. Translating it yields CASSPRDRRQETQYF.